This TCR beta chain comes out of a study of technical replicates of blood from a few donors. Data came from immunoSEQ multiplex PCR; TCRdb stores just in-frame clones and leaves some out. The sample has tens of thousands of clones; about 94% are singletons. Between the trimmed V and J ends, which lost 0 bases and 6 bases, there was a span of 9 bases. Germline values: CDR1 MGHRA, CDR2 YSYEKL. The CDR3 totals 14 residues. Material for sequencing was T cells isolated from PBMCs. This sequence joins TRBV4-1 and TRBJ2-1; a possible D gene is TRBD2 (5 bases). This sequence was found in a human donor in good health. The CDR3 protein is CASSQDHLANEQFF. The DNA for the CDR3 is TGCGCCAGCAGCCAAGATCACCTAGCCAATGAGCAGTTCTTC.